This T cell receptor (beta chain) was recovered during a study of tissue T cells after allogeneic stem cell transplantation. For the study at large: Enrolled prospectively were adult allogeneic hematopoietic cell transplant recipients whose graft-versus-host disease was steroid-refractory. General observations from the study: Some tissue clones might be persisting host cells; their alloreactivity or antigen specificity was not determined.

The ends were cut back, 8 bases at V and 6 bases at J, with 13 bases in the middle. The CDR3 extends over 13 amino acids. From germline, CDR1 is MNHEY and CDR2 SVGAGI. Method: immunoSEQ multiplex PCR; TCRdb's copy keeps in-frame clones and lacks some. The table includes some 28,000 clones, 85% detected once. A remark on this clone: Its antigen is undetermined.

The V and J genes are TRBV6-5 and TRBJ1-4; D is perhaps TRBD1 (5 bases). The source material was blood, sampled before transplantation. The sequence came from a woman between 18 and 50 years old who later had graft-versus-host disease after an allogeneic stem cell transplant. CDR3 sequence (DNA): TGTGCCAGCCAAGGGACGGCTTATGAAAAACTGTTTTTT. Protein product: CASQGTAYEKLFF.